A selection of T cell receptor beta chains follows, all from one sample in a study of T cell changes during pregnancy in multiple sclerosis. TCRdb's table, derived via immunoSEQ multiplex PCR, lists solely in-frame clones and lacks some. The sample includes tens of thousands of clones, approximately 89% of them seen just once. Here the sequenced sample was CD8+ T cells from peripheral blood mononuclear cells, taken in the first trimester of pregnancy. These receptors originate from a female donor with multiple sclerosis, enrolled in a pregnancy study. The CDR3 runs from the conserved cysteine through the conserved F or W. A D gene is named only where the DNA matches it firmly.

j_gene | v_gene | d_gene | CDR3aa
TRBJ2-1 | TRBV6-5 | TRBD2 | CASGLAGPFYNEQFF
TRBJ1-1 | TRBV4-1 | . | CASSHRLGSTEAFF
TRBJ1-2 | TRBV5-8 | TRBD1 | CASSSGQGSGYTF
TRBJ1-5 | TRBV27 | . | CASSPEQISNQPQHF
TRBJ2-3 | TRBV5-1 | . | CASSSGQLSTDTQYF
TRBJ2-2 | TRBV5-4 | TRBD2 | CASRHGLAGGNTGELFF
TRBJ1-2 | TRBV9 | . | CASSVISTSGGYTF
TRBJ2-7 | TRBV10-3 | . | CAIESNRSSYEQYF
TRBJ1-1 | TRBV5-1 | . | CASSFNKNTEAFF
TRBJ2-3 | TRBV4-1 | . | CASSQSSGSTDTQYF
TRBJ2-7 | TRBV7-2 | TRBD2 | CASSFAGGPYEQYF
TRBJ2-7 | TRBV14 | . | CASSQARSYEQYF
TRBJ2-7 | TRBV5-1 | . | CASSWGLLSSYEQYF
TRBJ2-7 | TRBV27 | . | CASSLSGRGPYEQYF
TRBJ2-3 | TRBV27 | . | CASSPLGPDTQYF
TRBJ2-1 | TRBV28 | TRBD2 | CASSELSGSGFNEQFF
TRBJ2-7 | TRBV6-1 | TRBD1 | CASSEVSGGSPEQYF
TRBJ2-6 | TRBV15 | . | CATSREEGANVLTF
TRBJ2-7 | TRBV6-1 | . | CASSDGRYEQYF
TRBJ2-6 | TRBV27 | TRBD1 | CASSLGTGGAGANVLTF
TRBJ2-7 | TRBV2 | TRBD1 | CASSAGGQGIDEQYF
TRBJ2-1 | TRBV7-9 | . | CASSSNSGLTYNEQFF
TRBJ1-2 | TRBV12-5 | . | CASGLRGSNYGYTF
TRBJ2-1 | TRBV7-9 | . | CASSFEGMRLDNEQFF
TRBJ2-7 | TRBV28 | . | CASSSHQDFDYEQYF
TRBJ2-5 | TRBV6-5 | . | CASSPRQVRQETQYF
TRBJ2-7 | TRBV27 | . | CASSSLLTYEQYF
TRBJ2-7 | TRBV18 | . | CASSPDSGAYEQYF
TRBJ1-1 | TRBV6-6 | TRBD1 | CASSRTGFTEAFF
TRBJ2-7 | TRBV4-2 | TRBD1 | CASSQNWARDSPYEQYF
TRBJ1-1 | TRBV28 | TRBD1 | CASSFPTGGGTEAFF
TRBJ2-1 | TRBV19 | TRBD2 | CASSIWAATSGTYNEQFF
TRBJ2-5 | TRBV9 | TRBD2 | CASSVESSGLQETQYF
TRBJ2-1 | TRBV7-6 | TRBD2 | CASSLGDILAGYNEQFF
TRBJ2-7 | TRBV27 | TRBD2 | CASSFQPGLPYEQYF
TRBJ2-3 | TRBV9 | TRBD2 | CASSGRTSGSLTDTQYF
TRBJ2-7 | TRBV5-6 | TRBD2 | CASFSGPSSYEQYF
TRBJ1-1 | TRBV5-4 | TRBD1 | CASSLGQGASTEAFF
TRBJ2-5 | TRBV7-8 | TRBD2 | CASSFLAGGEETQYF
TRBJ1-2 | TRBV6-5 | TRBD1 | CASSYSTRGINYGYTF
TRBJ2-7 | TRBV6-1 | TRBD2 | CASSEETSGSYEQYF
TRBJ2-7 | TRBV11-2 | TRBD1 | CASSPRPGQGTYEQYF
TRBJ1-6 | TRBV7-6 | . | CASSWANSPLHF
TRBJ2-7 | TRBV4-1 | TRBD1 | CASSQDGIGTAYEQYF
TRBJ2-1 | TRBV6-5 | TRBD2 | CASGRGTSGYNEQFF
TRBJ2-3 | TRBV19 | . | CASKPRRPTDTQYF
TRBJ2-1 | TRBV9 | . | CASSAGPEQFF